A single sample is the source of the 6 T cell receptor beta chains below, sequenced in a study of read filtering for tumor transcriptome and immune sequencing. This library used approximately 390 ng RNA and molecular barcoded adaptors spanning alpha/delta and beta/gamma chains. MiXCR, applied by TCRdb to the reads, yields one record per CDR3 protein. The sample has 39,000 or so distinct CDR3 sequences, about an eighth seen once. The sample was a population of CD138-negative cells sorted from bone marrow. These receptors came from a donor at least 40 years old with multiple myeloma.

The rearrangement links TRBV6-5 to TRBJ2-7; a possible D gene is TRBD2 (6 bases). Germline V gene sequence: CDR1 MNHEY, CDR2 SVGAGI. V shed 7 bases and J shed 3 bases, with 19 bases lying between them. The CDR3 consists of 15 residues. The CDR3 DNA sequence: TGTGCCAGCAACTCCGGGACTCCAGTTAGCTACGAGCAGTACTTC. Its protein product is CASNSGTPVSYEQYF.

This clonotype has a count of ten or more. The V call is TRBV19, the J call TRBJ2-3; 10 bases align to TRBD2. The trim removed 3 bases at V and 6 bases at J, leaving 9 bases unmatched. The CDR3 is 16 residues long. Germline CDR1 and CDR2: LNHDA and SQIVND (reference sequence). CDR3 protein: CASSMGSSGSLDTQYF. Here the CDR3 DNA reads TGTGCCAGTAGTATGGGGTCTAGCGGGAGCCTCGATACGCAGTATTTT.

This rearrangement joins TRBV3-1 to TRBJ2-7, with D possibly being TRBD2 (6 bases). Germline CDR1 LGHDT, CDR2 YNNKEL (reference sequence). V was clipped by 4 bases and J by 3 bases, with 19 bases between them. The CDR3 is made up of 16 amino acids. CDR3 amino acids: CASSPGAGLTYYEQYF. DNA of the CDR3: TGTGCCAGCAGCCCCGGGGCGGGGCTTACATACTACGAGCAGTACTTC.

This clonotype was recorded many times. This sequence joins TRBV19 and TRBJ1-1; tentatively, D is TRBD1 (6 bases). The CDR3 sequence is 13 residues long. Trimming left V 4 bases short and J 4 bases short, with 10 bases between. Germline V gene sequence: CDR1 LNHDA, CDR2 SQIVND (reference sequence). The CDR3 nucleotides read TGTGCCAGTAGTACACAGGGTGCCACTGAAGCTTTCTTT. The encoded protein is CASSTQGATEAFF.

This clonotype was observed at least ten times. The chain carries TRBV12-3 or TRBV12-4 and TRBJ2-7; D gene unclear. V lost 4 bases and J lost 7, with 14 bases in between. There are 13 residues in the CDR3. The CDR3 sequence: CASSSPGHIEQYF. CDR3 coding DNA: TGTGCCAGCAGTTCCCCGGGCCATATAGAGCAGTACTTC.

This clonotype occurred many times. This chain joins TRBV5-1 and TRBJ1-5, with TRBD1 matching over 7 bases. The germline gives CDR1 SGHRS, CDR2 YFSETQ. CDR3 size: 18 residues. V lost 2 bases, J lost 2 bases, and 13 bases stayed unmatched. This chain's CDR3 is CASSLGTGDDGRNQPQHF. CDR3 coding DNA: TGCGCCAGCAGCTTAGGAACAGGGGACGATGGGCGCAATCAGCCCCAGCATTTT.